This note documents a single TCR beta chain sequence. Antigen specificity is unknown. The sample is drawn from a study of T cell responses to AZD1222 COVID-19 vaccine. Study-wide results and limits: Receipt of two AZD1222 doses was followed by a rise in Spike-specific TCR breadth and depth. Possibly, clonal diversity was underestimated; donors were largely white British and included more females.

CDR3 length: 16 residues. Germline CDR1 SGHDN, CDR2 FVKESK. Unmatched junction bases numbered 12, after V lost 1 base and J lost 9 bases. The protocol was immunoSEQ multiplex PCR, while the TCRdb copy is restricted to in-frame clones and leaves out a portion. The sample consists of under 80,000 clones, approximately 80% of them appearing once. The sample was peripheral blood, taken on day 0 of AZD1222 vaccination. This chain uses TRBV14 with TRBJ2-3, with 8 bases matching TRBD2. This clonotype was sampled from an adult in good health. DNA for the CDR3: TGTGCCAGCAGCCAAGGAGGGACGGGAGGGCCTCTAACGCAGTATTTT. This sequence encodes CASSQGGTGGPLTQYF.